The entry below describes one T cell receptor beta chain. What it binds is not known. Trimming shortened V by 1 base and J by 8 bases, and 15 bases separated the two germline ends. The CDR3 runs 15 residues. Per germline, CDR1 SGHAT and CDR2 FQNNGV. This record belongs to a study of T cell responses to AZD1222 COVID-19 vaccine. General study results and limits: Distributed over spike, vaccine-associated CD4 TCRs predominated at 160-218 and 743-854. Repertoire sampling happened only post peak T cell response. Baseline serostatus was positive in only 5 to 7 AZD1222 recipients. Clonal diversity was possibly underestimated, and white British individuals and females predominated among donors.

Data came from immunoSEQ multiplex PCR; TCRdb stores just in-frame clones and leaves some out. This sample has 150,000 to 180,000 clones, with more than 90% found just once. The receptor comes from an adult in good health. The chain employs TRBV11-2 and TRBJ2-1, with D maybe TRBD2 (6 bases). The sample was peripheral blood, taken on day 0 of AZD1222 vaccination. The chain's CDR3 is CASSLGSGRLHEQFF. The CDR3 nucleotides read TGTGCCAGCAGCTTAGGTAGCGGTCGATTACATGAGCAGTTCTTC.